These T cell receptor beta chains were read from a single sample in a study of blood T cell repertoires in COVID-19. Clones were sequenced by immunoSEQ multiplex PCR, and TCRdb holds only the in-frame ones, with some missing. The sample has 75,000 to 90,000 clones, 90% seen once. The sequencing input was peripheral blood. These receptors all stem from a woman aged 45-65 years in a cohort sampled during active COVID-19. CDR3s include the opening cysteine and the closing phenylalanine or tryptophan. D genes are given only for firm matches. Clone size is given for some rows only: seen once, a few or many times, or a class if the clone is expanded.

J gene | clone size | D gene | V gene | CDR3 DNA | CDR3 protein
TRBJ1-1 | NA | NA | TRBV15 | TGTGCCACCAGAGTAGGGGCGGAAACTGAAGCTTTCTTT | CATRVGAETEAFF
TRBJ2-2 | NA | TRBD1 | TRBV6-2/TRBV6-3 | TGTGCCAGCAGTTTATTCCCCGCACAGGGGGCAGCCGGGGAGCTGTTTTTT | CASSLFPAQGAAGELFF
TRBJ2-5 | NA | TRBD1 | TRBV29-1 | TGCAGCGTTCCCAGGACAGCAGGGGGAAGGGAGACCCAGTACTTC | CSVPRTAGGRETQYF
TRBJ2-5 | once | NA | TRBV6-5 | TGTGCCAGCAGTTACTCGGGAGGTTTACAAGAGACCCAGTACTTC | CASSYSGGLQETQYF
TRBJ2-7 | NA | NA | TRBV5-1 | TGCGCCAGCAGCTCGTTGGACAGAGACCTCTACGAGCAGTACTTC | CASSSLDRDLYEQYF
TRBJ2-7 | NA | NA | TRBV21-1 | TGTGCCAGCAGCAAAGGGGGACTAGCGGGAGCTACCTACGAGCAGTACTTC | CASSKGGLAGATYEQYF
TRBJ1-5 | NA | TRBD1 | TRBV4-2 | TGTGCCAGCAGCCAAGGACAGGGGAATCAGCCCCAGCATTTT | CASSQGQGNQPQHF
TRBJ1-1 | NA | TRBD1 | TRBV6-2/TRBV6-3 | TGTGCCAGCAGTTACTCGGGGTGGGACAGGGAAGCTTTCTTT | CASSYSGWDREAFF
TRBJ2-1 | NA | NA | TRBV28 | TGTGCCAGCAGTGGGGATTACAGGGAGCCCTACAATGAGCAGTTCTTC | CASSGDYREPYNEQFF
TRBJ2-2 | NA | NA | TRBV28 | TGTGCCAGCAGACAACGATCGACTTCGAACACCGGGGAGCTGTTTTTT | CASRQRSTSNTGELFF
TRBJ1-2 | NA | TRBD1 | TRBV9 | TGTGCCAGCAGCGGGTCCCGGGACAGGTCATTCTATGGCTACACCTTC | CASSGSRDRSFYGYTF
TRBJ2-5 | NA | TRBD2 | TRBV25-1 | TGTGCCAGCAGTGCCCCTCTAGCGGGAGGGGCGGAGACCCAGTACTTC | CASSAPLAGGAETQYF
TRBJ2-7 | NA | TRBD2 | TRBV25-1 | TGTGCCAGCAGTCCCCACGGGGGGGGCACCGAGCAGTACTTC | CASSPHGGGTEQYF
TRBJ2-1 | once | NA | TRBV6-5 | TGTGCCAGCAGGCGGGAAATAACGGGCAATGAGCAGTTCTTC | CASRREITGNEQFF
TRBJ1-2 | NA | NA | TRBV28 | TGTGCCAGCATCCACCGGGGGTCTACGGGGGGAGGCTACACCTTC | CASIHRGSTGGGYTF